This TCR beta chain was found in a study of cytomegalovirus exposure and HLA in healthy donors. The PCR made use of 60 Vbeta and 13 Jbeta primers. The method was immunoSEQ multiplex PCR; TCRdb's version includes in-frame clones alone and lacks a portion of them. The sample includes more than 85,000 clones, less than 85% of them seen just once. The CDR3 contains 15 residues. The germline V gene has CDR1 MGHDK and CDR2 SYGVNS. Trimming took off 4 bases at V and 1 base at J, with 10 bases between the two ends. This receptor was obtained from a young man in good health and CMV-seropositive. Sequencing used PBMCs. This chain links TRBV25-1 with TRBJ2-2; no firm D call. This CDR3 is CASSGSKGNTGELFF. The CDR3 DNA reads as TGTGCCAGCAGTGGGAGCAAAGGGAACACCGGGGAGCTGTTTTTT.